This TCR beta chain was profiled in a study of neurological immune-mediated disorders. Study outcomes and limitations: The level of TCR clonal expansion was highest in patients with HTLV-1-associated myelopathy and lowest in multiple sclerosis, where it fell below the level seen in healthy controls.

The CDR3 has 14 residues. Trimming removed 4 bases from V and 4 bases from J; junction bases left unmatched: 5. In germline, CDR1 is LGHDT, CDR2 YNNKEL (reference sequence). cDNA synthesis was performed by 5'RACE with 10-nucleotide random UMIs. TCRdb called the 5' RACE reads again in MiXCR, with one record for every CDR3 protein. Here the sample spans approximately 37,000 distinct CDR3 sequences, 13% to 15% being singletons. This clonotype was seen repeatedly, ten times or more. Antigen specificity is unknown. The sequence was collected from a woman aged 45-65 years with HTLV-1-associated myelopathy (HAM/TSP). The source material was PBMCs. V is TRBV3-1 and J is TRBJ1-2; TRBD1 agrees at 8 bases. DNA of the CDR3: TGTGCCAGCAGCCCGAGACAGGGGTCCTATGGCTACACCTTC. The encoded protein is CASSPRQGSYGYTF.